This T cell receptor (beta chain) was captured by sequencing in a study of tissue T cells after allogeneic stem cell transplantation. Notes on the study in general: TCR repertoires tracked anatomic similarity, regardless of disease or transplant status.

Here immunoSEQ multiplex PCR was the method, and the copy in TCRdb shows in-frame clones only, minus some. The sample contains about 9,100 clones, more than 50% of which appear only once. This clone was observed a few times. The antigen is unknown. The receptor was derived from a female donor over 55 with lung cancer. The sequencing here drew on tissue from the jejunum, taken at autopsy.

The CDR3 coding sequence is TGTGCCAGCAGCCCCACCGGACAGGGACTAATATCCTACGAGCAGTACTTC. As protein: CASSPTGQGLISYEQYF. The chain combines TRBV7-9 with TRBJ2-7, with D tentatively TRBD1 (8 bases). Germline V gene lookup returns CDR1 SEHNR and CDR2 FQNEAQ (reference sequence). V was cut by 5 bases and J by 1 base, with 21 bases left in between. The CDR3 has 17 residues.